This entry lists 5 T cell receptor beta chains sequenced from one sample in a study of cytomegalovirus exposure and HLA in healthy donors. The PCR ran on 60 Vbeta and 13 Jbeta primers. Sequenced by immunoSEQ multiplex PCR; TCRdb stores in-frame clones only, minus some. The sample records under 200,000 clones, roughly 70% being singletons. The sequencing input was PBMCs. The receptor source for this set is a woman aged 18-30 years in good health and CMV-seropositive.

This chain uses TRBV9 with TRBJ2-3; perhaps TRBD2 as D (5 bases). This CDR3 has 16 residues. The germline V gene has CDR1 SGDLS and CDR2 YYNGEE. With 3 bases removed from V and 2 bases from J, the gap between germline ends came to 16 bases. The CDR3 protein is CASSAMLAAYTDTQYF. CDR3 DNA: TGTGCCAGCAGCGCCATGCTAGCAGCCTACACAGATACGCAGTATTTT.

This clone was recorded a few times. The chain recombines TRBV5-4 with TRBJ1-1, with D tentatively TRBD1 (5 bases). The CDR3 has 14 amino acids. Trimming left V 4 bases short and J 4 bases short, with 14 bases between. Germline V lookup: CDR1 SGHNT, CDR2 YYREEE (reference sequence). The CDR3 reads CASSDRGGGTEAFF. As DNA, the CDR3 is TGTGCCAGCAGCGATCGGGGGGGTGGCACTGAAGCTTTCTTT.

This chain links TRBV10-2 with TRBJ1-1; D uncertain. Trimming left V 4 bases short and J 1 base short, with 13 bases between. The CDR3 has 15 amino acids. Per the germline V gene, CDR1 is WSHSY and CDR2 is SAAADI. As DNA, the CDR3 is TGCGCCAGCAGTGCTGCTCGAGGGTCGAACACTGAAGCTTTCTTT. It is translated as CASSAARGSNTEAFF.

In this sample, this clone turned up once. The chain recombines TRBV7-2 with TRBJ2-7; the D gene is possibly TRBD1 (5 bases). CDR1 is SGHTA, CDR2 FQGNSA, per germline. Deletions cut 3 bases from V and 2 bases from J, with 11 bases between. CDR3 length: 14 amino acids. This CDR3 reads CASSFDSNTYEQYF. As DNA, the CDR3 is TGTGCCAGCAGCTTTGACAGTAACACCTACGAGCAGTACTTC.

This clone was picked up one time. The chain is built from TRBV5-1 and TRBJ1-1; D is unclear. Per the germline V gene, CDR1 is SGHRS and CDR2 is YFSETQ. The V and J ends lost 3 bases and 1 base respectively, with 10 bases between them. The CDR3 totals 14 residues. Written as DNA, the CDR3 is TGCGCCAGCAGCTCAAAAACGGGGAACACTGAAGCTTTCTTT. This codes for CASSSKTGNTEAFF.